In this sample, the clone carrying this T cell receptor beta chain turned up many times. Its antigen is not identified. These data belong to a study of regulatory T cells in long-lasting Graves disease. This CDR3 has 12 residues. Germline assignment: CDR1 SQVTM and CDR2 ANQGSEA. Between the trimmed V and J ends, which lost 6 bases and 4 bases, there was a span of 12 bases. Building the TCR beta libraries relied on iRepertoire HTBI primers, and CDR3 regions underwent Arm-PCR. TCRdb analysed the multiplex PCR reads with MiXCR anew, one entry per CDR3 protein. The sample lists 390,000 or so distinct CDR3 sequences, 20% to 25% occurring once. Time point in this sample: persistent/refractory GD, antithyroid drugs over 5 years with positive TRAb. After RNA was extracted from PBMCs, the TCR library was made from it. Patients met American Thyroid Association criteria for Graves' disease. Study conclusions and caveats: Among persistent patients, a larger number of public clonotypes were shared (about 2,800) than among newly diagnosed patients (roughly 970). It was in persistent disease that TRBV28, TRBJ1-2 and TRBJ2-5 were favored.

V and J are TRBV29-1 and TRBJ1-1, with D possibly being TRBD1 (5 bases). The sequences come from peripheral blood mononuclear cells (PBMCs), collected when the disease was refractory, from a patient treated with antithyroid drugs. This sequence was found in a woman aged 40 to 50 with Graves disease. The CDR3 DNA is TGCAGCGTCGGGGCCCTGGGCACTGAAGCTTTCTTT. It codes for CSVGALGTEAFF.